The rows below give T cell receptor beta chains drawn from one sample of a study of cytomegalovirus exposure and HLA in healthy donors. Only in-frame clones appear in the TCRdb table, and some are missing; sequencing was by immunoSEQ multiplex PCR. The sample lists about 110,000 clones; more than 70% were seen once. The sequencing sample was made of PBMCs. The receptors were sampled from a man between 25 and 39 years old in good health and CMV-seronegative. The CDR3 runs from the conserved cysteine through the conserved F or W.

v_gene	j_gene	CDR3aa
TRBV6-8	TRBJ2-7	CASSYSYRSYEQYF
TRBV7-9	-	CASSLRAGQADYEQYF
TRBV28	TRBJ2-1	CASRAGPAGVSREQFF
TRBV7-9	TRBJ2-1	CASSRGRGSYNEQFF
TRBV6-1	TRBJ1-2	CASRGGGYGYTF
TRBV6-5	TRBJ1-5	CASSYGGNQPQHF
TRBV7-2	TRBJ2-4	CASSLPGLAPPGAKNIQYF
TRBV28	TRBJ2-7	CASSLPGQGTYEQYF
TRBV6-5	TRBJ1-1	CASSYEEHLEAFF
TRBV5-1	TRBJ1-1	CASSFRGGSTEAFF
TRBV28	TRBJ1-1	CASGRTGNTEAFF
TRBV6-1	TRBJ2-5	CASSAGTGGETQYF
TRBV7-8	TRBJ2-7	CASSLDHSGTFFPTGQYF
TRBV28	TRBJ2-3	CASSSKDRDKASNTDTQYF
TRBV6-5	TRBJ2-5	CASSSYRDQETQYF
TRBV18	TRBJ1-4	CASSPPMSPGTNEKLFF
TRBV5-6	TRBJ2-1	CASSPGDSYNEQFF
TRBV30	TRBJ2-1	CAWRRDSASYNEQFF
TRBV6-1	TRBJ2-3	CASSERVAGGSTDTQYF
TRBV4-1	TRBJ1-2	CASSQVLLRQVYGYTF
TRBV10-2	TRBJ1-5	CASSESKVGRQHF
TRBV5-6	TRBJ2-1	CASSLALVFDEQFF
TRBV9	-	CASSVGAGKYEQYF
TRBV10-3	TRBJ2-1	CAISAKAGTVNNEQFF
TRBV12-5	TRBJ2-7	CASGSEKTGGVEQYF
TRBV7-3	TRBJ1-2	CASSLYPGLSYGYTF
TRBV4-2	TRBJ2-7	CASSQDKGQYEQYF
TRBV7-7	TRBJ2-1	CASSPGGSYNEQFF
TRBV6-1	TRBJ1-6	CASSDRDNSPLHF
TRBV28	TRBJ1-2	CASSLWGQSNYGYTF
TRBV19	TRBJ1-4	CASSIGRQGMEKLFF
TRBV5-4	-	CASSLEDRPSYEQYF